What follows describes a single T cell receptor (beta chain). Its antigen specificity is not known. Base qualities are missing; no much larger clone stands one base away. V is pared back by 0 bases and J by 10 bases, with 12 bases lying between the germline termini. The CDR3 runs 13 residues from the cysteine to the phenylalanine. Only the CDR3 part of the read is kept: 39 bases, read in frame from the first base. Taken from the germline V gene (reference sequence), the CDR1 and CDR2 loops are MNHNY and SVGAGI. These data belong to a study of blood T cell repertoires in COVID-19 (dated by TCRdb to 2019 to 2021). For context, the study as a whole: Collaborator samples came from the United States, Italy and Spain and covered acute and convalescent phases of COVID-19. The prospective study material was composed of cDNA or gDNA derived from T cells, B-cell-depleted T cells, or PBMCs. The dataset comprised deeply sampled blood TCRbeta repertoires from subjects exposed to, actively infected with, or recovered from COVID-19. The repertoires were released in a freely available public database meant as a resource for research on the immune response to SARS-CoV-2. Samples were obtained from the ongoing ImmuneRACE study (first 160 participants) and from some 1,300 subjects provided by 6 global collaborators. Sample metadata almost always included a de-identified subject ID, COVID-19 status, age in years and sex. HLA class I and class II types, where available, came from metadata supplied by the sample provider rather than from assay-based typing.

In Seattle, one collaborating source enrolled patients while the infection was active and tracked those patients longitudinally over the course of disease. Whole blood was collected in K2EDTA tubes by collaborating institutions according to the institutions' own protocols. For TCRbeta analysis, collaborator samples were shipped as frozen whole blood, as isolated PBMCs, or as DNA extracted from either sample type. The research as a whole found: How much clinical and demographic metadata was included differed by source and by participant, and the metadata was provided uncurated.

The immunoSEQ Assay, a bias-controlled multiplex PCR, was used to amplify TCRbeta CDR3 regions from genomic DNA. In the paper's pipeline: Within the assay, amplification of reference gene primers was used to estimate how many nucleated cells each sample contained. To quantify the absolute abundance of each unique TCRbeta CDR3 rearrangement, sequence reads were collapsed and filtered. For each sample, productive Simpson clonality was calculated as the square root of Simpson's diversity index over productive rearrangements. The immuneACCESS repertoire file appears here via TCRdb, limited to in-frame rearrangements. These files lack a portion of the clones; in checked studies, under half of the deficit traces to unresolved V genes, and the cause of the others is not known. V and J calls and clone size follow that table, whereas D and trimming were derived from the DNA. This sample gives around 170,000 clones in total; about 81% of them show up just once. The ten largest clones take up roughly 12% of the sample.

This clonotype was obtained from a woman of 80 years or more with COVID-19, enrolled during active disease. The sample was peripheral blood. The sequence is built from TRBV6-6 and TRBJ1-1, with an unclear D gene assignment. The CDR3 corresponds to CASSYSAGMVAFF. The sequenced DNA: TGTGCCAGCAGTTACTCGGCAGGTATGGTAGCTTTCTTT.